This T cell receptor (beta chain) was identified in a study of early T cells in non-severe SARS-CoV-2 infection. One entry per CDR3 protein results from TCRdb running MiXCR on the 5' RACE reads. Of about 76,000 distinct CDR3 sequences in the sample, around a sixth were seen once. This clonotype was seen only a few times. Germline lookup yields CDR1 KGHSH and CDR2 LQKENI. The CDR3 totals 16 residues. Trimming left V 5 bases short and J 1 base short, with 16 bases between. This rearrangement joins TRBV18 to TRBJ2-3; D possibly matches TRBD1 or TRBD2 (5 bases each). The clonotype comes from an adult who was a healthcare worker with PCR-confirmed SARS-CoV-2 infection or an uninfected control (not recorded which). The sample was whole blood. The CDR3 sequence: CASSYQGAGGTDTQYF. The CDR3 nucleotides read TGTGCCAGCTCATACCAAGGGGCGGGCGGCACAGATACGCAGTATTTT. Using reference TRBV18 and TRBJ2-3 for the parts outside the CDR3, the full variable domain is NAGVMQNPRHLVRRRGQEARLRCSPMKGHSHVYWYRQLPEEGLKFMVYLQKENIIDESGMPKERFSAEFPKEGPSILRIQQVVRGDSAAYFCASSYQGAGGTDTQYFGPGTRLTVL.